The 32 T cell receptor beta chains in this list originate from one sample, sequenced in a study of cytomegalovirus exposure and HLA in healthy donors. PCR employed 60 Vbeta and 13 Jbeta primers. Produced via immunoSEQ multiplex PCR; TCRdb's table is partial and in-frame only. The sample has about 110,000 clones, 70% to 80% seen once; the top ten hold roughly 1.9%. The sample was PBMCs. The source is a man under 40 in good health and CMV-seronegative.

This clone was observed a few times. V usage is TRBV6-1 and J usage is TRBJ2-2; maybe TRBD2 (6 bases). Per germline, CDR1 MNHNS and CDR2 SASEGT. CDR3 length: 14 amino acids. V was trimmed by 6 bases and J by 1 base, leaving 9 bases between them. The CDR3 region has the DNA TGTGCCAGCAGCGGACTAAAGAACACCGGGGAGCTGTTTTTT. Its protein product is CASSGLKNTGELFF.

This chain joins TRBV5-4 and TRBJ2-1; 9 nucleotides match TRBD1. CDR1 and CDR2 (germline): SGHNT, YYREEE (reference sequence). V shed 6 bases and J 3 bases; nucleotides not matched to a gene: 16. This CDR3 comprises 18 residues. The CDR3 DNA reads TGTGCCAGCATAAAGGACTTACAGGGGGCCCCCAACTACAATGAGCAGTTCTTC. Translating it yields CASIKDLQGAPNYNEQFF.

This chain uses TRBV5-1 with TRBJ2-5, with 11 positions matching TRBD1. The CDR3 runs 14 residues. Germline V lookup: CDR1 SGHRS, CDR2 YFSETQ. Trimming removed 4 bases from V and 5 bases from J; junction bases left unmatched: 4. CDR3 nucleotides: TGCGCCAGCAGCCCAGGACAGGGGGCGGAGACCCAGTACTTC. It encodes CASSPGQGAETQYF.

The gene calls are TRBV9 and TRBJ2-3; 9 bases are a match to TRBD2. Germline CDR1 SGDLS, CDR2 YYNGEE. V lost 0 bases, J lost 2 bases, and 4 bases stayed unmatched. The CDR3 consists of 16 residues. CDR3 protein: CASSVGLAAITDTQYF. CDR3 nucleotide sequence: TGTGCCAGCAGCGTAGGACTAGCGGCGATCACAGATACGCAGTATTTT.

CDR3 bases: TGTGCCAGCCGCTGGGACTCCTCAAGCGAGCAGTACTTC. This gives the protein CASRWDSSSEQYF. The chain couples TRBV27 to TRBJ2-7, with D possibly matching TRBD2 (6 bases). The ends were cut back, 8 bases at V and 6 bases at J, with 17 bases in the middle. CDR1 and CDR2 (germline): MNHEY, SMNVEV (reference sequence). The CDR3 loop spans 13 amino acids.

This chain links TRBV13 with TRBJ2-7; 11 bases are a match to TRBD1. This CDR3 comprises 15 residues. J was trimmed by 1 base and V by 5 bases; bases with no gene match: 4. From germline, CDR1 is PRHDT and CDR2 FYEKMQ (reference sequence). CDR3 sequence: CASSAGTGGSYEQYF. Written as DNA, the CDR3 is TGTGCCAGCAGCGCCGGGACAGGGGGTTCCTACGAGCAGTACTTC.

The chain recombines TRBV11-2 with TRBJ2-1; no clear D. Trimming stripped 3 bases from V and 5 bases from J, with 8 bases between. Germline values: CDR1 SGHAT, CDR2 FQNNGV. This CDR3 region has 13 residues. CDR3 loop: CASSLAFHNEQFF. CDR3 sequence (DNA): TGTGCCAGCAGCTTGGCCTTTCACAATGAGCAGTTCTTC.

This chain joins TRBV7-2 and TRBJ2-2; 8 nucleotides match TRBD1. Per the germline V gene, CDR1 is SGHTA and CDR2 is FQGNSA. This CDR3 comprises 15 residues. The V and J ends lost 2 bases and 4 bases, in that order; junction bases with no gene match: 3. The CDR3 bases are TGTGCCAGCAGCTTACCTACAGGGGGCACCGGGGAGCTGTTTTTT. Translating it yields CASSLPTGGTGELFF.

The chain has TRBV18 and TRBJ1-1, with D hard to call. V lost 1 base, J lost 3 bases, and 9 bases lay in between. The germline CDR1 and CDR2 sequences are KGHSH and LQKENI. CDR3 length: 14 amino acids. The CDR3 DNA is TGTGCCAGCTCACCACGCGAGGGAGACACTGAAGCTTTCTTT. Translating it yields CASSPREGDTEAFF.

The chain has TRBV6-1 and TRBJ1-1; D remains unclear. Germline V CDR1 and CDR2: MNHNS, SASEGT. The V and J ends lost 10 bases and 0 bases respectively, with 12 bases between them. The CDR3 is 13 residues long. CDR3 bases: TGTGCCACCCAGAGGAGTTTGAACACTGAAGCTTTCTTT. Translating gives CATQRSLNTEAFF.

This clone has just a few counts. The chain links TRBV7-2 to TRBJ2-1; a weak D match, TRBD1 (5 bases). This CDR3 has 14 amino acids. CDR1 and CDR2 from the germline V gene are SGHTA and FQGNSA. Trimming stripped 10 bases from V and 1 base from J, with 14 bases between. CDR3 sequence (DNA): TGTGCCACCTCAGAACAGGTGTCCTACAATGAGCAGTTCTTC. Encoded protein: CATSEQVSYNEQFF.

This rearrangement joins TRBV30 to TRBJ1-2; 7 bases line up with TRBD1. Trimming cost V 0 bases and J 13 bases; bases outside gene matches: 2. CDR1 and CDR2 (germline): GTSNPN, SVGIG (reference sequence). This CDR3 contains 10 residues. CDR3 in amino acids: CAWSVQGLTF. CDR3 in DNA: TGTGCCTGGAGTGTACAGGGGCTCACCTTC.

CDR3 nucleotide sequence: TGCGCCAGCAGACTAGCGGGGGGCTACGAGCAGTACTTC. This gives the protein CASRLAGGYEQYF. The chain joins TRBV5-1 to TRBJ2-7; 12 nucleotides line up with TRBD2. CDR3 length equals 13 residues. Germline trimming cut 5 bases from V and 3 bases from J; bases unmatched to any gene: 0. Germline values: CDR1 SGHRS, CDR2 YFSETQ. Based on the CDR3 plus reference TRBV5-1 and TRBJ2-7, the full variable domain is KAGVTQTPRYLIKTRGQQVTLSCSPISGHRSVSWYQQTPGQGLQFLFEYFSETQRNKGNFPGRFSGRQFSNSRSEMNVSTLELGDSALYLCASRLAGGYEQYFGPGTRLTVT.

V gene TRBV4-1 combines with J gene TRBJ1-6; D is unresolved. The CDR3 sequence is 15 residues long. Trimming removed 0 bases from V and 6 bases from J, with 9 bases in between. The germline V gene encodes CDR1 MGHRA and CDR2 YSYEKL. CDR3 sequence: CASSQDRRVNSPLHF. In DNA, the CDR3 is TGCGCCAGCAGCCAAGACAGGAGGGTTAATTCACCCCTCCACTTT.

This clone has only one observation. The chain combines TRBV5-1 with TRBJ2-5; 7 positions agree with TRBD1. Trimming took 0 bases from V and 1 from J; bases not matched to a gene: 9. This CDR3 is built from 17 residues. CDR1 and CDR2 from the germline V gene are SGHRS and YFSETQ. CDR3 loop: CASSLGDRASSQETQYF. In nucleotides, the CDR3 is TGCGCCAGCAGCTTGGGCGACAGGGCAAGTAGCCAAGAGACCCAGTACTTC.

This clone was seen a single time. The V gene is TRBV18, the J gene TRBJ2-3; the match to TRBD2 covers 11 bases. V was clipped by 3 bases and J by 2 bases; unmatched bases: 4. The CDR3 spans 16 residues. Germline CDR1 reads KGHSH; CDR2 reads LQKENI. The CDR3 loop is CASSPPSGGYTDTQYF. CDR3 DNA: TGTGCCAGCTCACCGCCTAGCGGGGGGTACACAGATACGCAGTATTTT. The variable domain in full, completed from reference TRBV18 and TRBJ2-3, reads NAGVMQNPRHLVRRRGQEARLRCSPMKGHSHVYWYRQLPEEGLKFMVYLQKENIIDESGMPKERFSAEFPKEGPSILRIQQVVRGDSAAYFCASSPPSGGYTDTQYFGPGTRLTVL.

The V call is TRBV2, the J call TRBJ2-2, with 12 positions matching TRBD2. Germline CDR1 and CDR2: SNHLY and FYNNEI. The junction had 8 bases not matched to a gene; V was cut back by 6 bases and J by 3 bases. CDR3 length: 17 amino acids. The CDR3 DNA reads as TGTGCCAGCAGGCTAGCGGGAGGGCCGAGGGACACCGGGGAGCTGTTTTTT. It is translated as CASRLAGGPRDTGELFF.

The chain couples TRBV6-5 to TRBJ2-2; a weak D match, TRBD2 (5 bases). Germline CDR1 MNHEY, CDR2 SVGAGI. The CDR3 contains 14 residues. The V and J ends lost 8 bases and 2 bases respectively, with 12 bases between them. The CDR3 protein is CASRDLINTGELFF. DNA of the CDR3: TGTGCCAGCCGGGATCTAATTAACACCGGGGAGCTGTTTTTT.

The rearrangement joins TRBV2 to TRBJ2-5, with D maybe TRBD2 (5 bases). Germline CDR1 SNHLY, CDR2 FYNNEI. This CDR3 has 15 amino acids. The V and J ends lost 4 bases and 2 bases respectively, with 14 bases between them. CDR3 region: CASSGIWGDQETQYF. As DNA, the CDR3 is TGTGCCAGCAGTGGTATTTGGGGAGATCAAGAGACCCAGTACTTC.

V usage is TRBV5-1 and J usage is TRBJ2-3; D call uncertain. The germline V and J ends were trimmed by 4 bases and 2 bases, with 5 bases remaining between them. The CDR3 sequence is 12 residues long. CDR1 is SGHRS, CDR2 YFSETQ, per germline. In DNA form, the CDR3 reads TGCGCCAGCAGCGCGGACACAGATACGCAGTATTTT. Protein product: CASSADTDTQYF.

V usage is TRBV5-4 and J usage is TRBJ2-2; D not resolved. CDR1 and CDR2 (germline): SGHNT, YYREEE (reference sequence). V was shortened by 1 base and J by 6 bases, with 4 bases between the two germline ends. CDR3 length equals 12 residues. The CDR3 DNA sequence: TGTGCCAGCAGCTTGTCCGCCGGGGAGCTGTTTTTT. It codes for CASSLSAGELFF.

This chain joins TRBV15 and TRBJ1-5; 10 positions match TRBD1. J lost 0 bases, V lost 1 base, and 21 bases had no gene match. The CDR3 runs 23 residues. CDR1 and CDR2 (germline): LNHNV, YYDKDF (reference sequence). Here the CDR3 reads CATSRVRYIPWTGGNYSNQPQHF. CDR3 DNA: TGTGCCACCAGCAGAGTCAGATATATCCCCTGGACAGGGGGAAATTATAGCAATCAGCCCCAGCATTTT.

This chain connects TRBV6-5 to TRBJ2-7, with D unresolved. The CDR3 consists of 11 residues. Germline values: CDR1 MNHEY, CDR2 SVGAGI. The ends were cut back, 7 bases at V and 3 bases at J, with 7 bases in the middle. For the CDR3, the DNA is TGTGCCAGCACCCTTAACTACGAGCAGTACTTC. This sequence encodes CASTLNYEQYF.

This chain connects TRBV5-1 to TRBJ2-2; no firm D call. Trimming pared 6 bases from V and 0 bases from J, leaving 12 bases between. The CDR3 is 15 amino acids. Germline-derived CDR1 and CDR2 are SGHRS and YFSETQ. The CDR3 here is CASIDGGANTGELFF. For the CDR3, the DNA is TGCGCCAGCATCGACGGCGGAGCGAACACCGGGGAGCTGTTTTTT.

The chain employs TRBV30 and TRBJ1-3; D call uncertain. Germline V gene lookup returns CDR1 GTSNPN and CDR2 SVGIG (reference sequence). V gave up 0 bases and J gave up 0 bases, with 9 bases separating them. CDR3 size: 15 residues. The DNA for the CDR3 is TGTGCCTGGAGTGTAAACAGCGGCTCTGGAAACACCATATATTTT. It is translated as CAWSVNSGSGNTIYF.

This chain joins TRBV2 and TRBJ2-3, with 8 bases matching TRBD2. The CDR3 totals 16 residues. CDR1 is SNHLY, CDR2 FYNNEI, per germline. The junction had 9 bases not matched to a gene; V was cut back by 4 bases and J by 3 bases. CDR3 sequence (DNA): TGTGCCAGCAGTGGCGTCAGGGCGGGAGGAACAGATACGCAGTATTTT. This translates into CASSGVRAGGTDTQYF.

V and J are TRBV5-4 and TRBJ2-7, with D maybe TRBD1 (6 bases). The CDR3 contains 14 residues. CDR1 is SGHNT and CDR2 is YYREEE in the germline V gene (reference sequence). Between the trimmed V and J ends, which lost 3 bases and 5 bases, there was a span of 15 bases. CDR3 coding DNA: TGTGCCAGCAGCTCTGTGACAGGAGAAGACGAGCAGTACTTC. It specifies CASSSVTGEDEQYF.

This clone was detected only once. The CDR3 sequence is CASSWPRVSGNTIYF. The CDR3 DNA is TGTGCCAGCAGCTGGCCCCGGGTCTCTGGAAACACCATATATTTT. The chain combines TRBV11-2 with TRBJ1-3, with D unresolved. The CDR3 spans 15 residues. Germline V gives CDR1 SGHAT, CDR2 FQNNGV. V lost 4 bases, J lost 0 bases, and 10 bases lay in between.

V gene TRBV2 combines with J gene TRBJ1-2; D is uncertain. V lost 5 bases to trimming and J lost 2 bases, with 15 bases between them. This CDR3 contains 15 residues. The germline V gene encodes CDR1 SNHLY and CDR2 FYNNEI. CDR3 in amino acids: CASSPRGNQNYGYTF. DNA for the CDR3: TGTGCCAGCAGTCCCCGAGGGAACCAGAACTATGGCTACACCTTC. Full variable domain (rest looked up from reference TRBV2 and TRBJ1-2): EPEVTQTPSHQVTQMGQEVILRCVPISNHLYFYWYRQILGQKVEFLVSFYNNEISEKSEIFDDQFSVERPDGSNFTLKIRSTKLEDSAMYFCASSPRGNQNYGYTFGSGTRLTVV.

CDR3 in amino acids: CASSPSGTENSPLHF. The CDR3 DNA is TGTGCCAGTAGTCCTTCAGGGACTGAGAATTCACCCCTCCACTTT. J is TRBJ1-6 and V is TRBV19, with a weak D call TRBD1 (5 bases). V lost 5 bases and J 7 bases, leaving 15 bases between the germline ends. This CDR3 has 15 residues. The germline CDR1 and CDR2 sequences are LNHDA and SQIVND (reference sequence).

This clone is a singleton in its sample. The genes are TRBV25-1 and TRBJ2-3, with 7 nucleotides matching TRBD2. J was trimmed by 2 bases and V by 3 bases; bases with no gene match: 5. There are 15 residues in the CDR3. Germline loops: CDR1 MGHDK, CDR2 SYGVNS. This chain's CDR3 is CASSDGGGYTDTQYF. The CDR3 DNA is TGTGCCAGCAGTGACGGCGGGGGATACACAGATACGCAGTATTTT. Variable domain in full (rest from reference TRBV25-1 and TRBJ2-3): EADIYQTPRYLVIGTGKKITLECSQTMGHDKMYWYQQDPGMELHLIHYSYGVNSTEKGDLSSESTVSRIRTEHFPLTLESARPSHTSQYLCASSDGGGYTDTQYFGPGTRLTVL.

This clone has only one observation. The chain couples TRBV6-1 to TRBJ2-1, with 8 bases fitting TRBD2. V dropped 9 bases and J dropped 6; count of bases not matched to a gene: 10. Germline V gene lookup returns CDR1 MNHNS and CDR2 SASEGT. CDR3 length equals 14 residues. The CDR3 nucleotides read TGTGCCAGGGAGAGGGGCGGGGGGTCCAATGAGCAGTTCTTC. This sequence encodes CARERGGGSNEQFF.